The present TCR beta chain was sequenced within a study of post-analysis software for immune sequencing data. About the research overall: In terms of disease course, relapsing-remitting, secondary progressive and progressive-relapsing multiple sclerosis were included. General study points: F-measure co-clustering was strong for batch-matched samples. Roughly five TRBV segments appeared more often in patients than in controls, and TRBV5-6, TRBV5-1 and TRBV20-1 were among these. Significantly lower normalized Chao1 diversity was seen in multiple sclerosis patients than in controls.

Comment on this clonotype: Antigen unknown.

Included in the TCR beta cDNA libraries were unique molecular identifiers. Each CDR3 protein gets one entry after TCRdb re-called the PCR reads with MiXCR. The sample carries roughly 400,000 distinct CDR3 sequences, 39% recorded once. Per the germline V gene, CDR1 is SGHRS and CDR2 is YFSETQ. The CDR3 is made up of 15 amino acids. V shed 6 bases and J shed 11 bases, with 26 bases lying between them. The sequencing sample was made of blood. The chain has TRBV5-1 and TRBJ1-1; weak D call: TRBD1 (6 bases). The TCR comes from a girl aged 2-9 years with multiple sclerosis. The CDR3 spells CASTYRESGATTAFF. The CDR3 coding sequence is TGCGCCAGCACCTACAGAGAATCAGGGGCCACGACGGCTTTCTTT.